This T cell receptor beta chain stems from a study of shared clonotypes between healthy human individuals. The study's findings and limits: Sampling covered nothing but blood. Tissue TCR repertoires likely differ from those found in blood.

Germline CDR1 is MDHEN and CDR2 is SYDVKM. This CDR3 contains 17 residues. The ends were cut back, 3 bases at V and 4 bases at J, with 19 bases in the middle. On this clone itself: Antigen: not known.

Assay: immunoSEQ multiplex PCR; the TCRdb copy retains only in-frame clones and omits some. The top ten hold more than 0.35% of the sample, which has approximately 2,000,000 clones, 85% to 95% seen once. The chain employs TRBV28 and TRBJ1-5, with D unclear. The specimen was naive CD4+ T cells from PBMCs. Subset defined: CD45RA+ positively selected. The source is a man younger than 35 in good health. Some clones in this sample may be carry-over from other donors' samples. The CDR3: CASSFRPSRSFNQPQHF. DNA for the CDR3: TGTGCCAGCAGTTTTCGACCAAGCAGGTCCTTTAATCAGCCCCAGCATTTT.